The following is a T cell receptor beta chain sequence with its context. This clone was detected a few times. Its target antigen remains unknown. No base quality information exists; no much larger clone differs at one position. The immunoSEQ Assay, a bias-controlled multiplex PCR, was used to amplify TCRbeta CDR3 regions from genomic DNA. From the authors' description of their analysis: Within the assay, amplification of reference gene primers was used to estimate how many nucleated cells each sample contained. To quantify the absolute abundance of each unique TCRbeta CDR3 rearrangement, sequence reads were collapsed and filtered. For each sample, productive Simpson clonality was calculated as the square root of Simpson's diversity index across productive rearrangements. TCRdb limited this immuneACCESS table to in-frame rearrangements with V and J called. A share of clones is missing; checked studies link under half to unresolved V genes, and the rest is unexplained. V, J and clone size are those of that table, while D and trimming were read from the DNA. The sample table shows 100,000 to 150,000 clones, and 65% to 90% are seen once. The biggest ten clones account for 9.5% to 13% of the sample.

This record belongs to a study of blood T cell repertoires in COVID-19 (dated by TCRdb to the early 2020s). For context, the study as a whole: The collaborator samples originated in the United States, Italy and Spain and spanned the acute and convalescent phases of COVID-19. The prospective study material was composed of cDNA or gDNA derived from T cells, B-cell-depleted T cells, or PBMCs. Deeply sampled blood TCRbeta repertoires from subjects exposed to, actively infected with, or recovered from COVID-19 were included in the dataset. The repertoires were released in a freely available public database intended as a resource for research on the immune response to SARS-CoV-2. Samples came from the ongoing ImmuneRACE study (first 160 participants) plus 1,254 subjects from 6 global collaborators. A de-identified subject ID, COVID-19 status, age in years and sex were almost always included in the sample metadata. Where available, HLA class I and class II types were obtained from metadata supplied by the sample provider rather than from assay-based typing. Paper-wide results and their limitations: Clinical and demographic metadata were provided uncurated, with the amount varying by source and participant.

V sheds 3 bases and J sheds 7 bases, leaving 17 bases between their ends. CDR1 and CDR2 were assigned from the germline V gene as SGHRS and YFSETQ. The CDR3 contains 14 residues, cysteine and phenylalanine counted. Only the CDR3 DNA stays, 42 bases, in frame from base 1. Whole blood was collected in K2EDTA tubes by collaborating institutions according to the institutions' own protocols. For TCRbeta analysis, collaborator samples were shipped as frozen whole blood, as isolated PBMCs, or as DNA extracted from either sample type. Sequencing input: peripheral blood. This clonotype was obtained from a human donor in a cohort sampled during active COVID-19. The rearranged chain carries TRBV5-1 and TRBJ2-7; tentative D gene TRBD1, with 6 bases matching. Here is the DNA: TGCGCCAGCAGCTCCTCTCGGACAGTGGGGGAGCAGTACTTC. Translated, it reads CASSSSRTVGEQYF.